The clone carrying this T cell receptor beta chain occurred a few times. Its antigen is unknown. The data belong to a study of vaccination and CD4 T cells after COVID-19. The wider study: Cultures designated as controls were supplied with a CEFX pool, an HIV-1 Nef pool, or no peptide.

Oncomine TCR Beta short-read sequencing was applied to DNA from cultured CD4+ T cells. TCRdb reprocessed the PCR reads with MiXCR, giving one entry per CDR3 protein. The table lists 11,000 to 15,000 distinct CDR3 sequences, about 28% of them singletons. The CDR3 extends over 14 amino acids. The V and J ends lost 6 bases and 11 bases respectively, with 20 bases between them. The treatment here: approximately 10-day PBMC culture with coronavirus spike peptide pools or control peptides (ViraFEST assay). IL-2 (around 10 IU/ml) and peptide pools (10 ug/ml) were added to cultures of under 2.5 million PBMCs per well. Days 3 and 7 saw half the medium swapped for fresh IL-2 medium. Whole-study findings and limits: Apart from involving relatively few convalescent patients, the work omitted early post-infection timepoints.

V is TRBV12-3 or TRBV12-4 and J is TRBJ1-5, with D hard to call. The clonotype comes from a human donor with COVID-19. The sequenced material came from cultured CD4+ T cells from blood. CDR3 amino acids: CASSLVRAQSAQHF. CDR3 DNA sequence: TGTGCCAGCAGCTTGGTGAGGGCACAATCAGCCCAGCATTTT.